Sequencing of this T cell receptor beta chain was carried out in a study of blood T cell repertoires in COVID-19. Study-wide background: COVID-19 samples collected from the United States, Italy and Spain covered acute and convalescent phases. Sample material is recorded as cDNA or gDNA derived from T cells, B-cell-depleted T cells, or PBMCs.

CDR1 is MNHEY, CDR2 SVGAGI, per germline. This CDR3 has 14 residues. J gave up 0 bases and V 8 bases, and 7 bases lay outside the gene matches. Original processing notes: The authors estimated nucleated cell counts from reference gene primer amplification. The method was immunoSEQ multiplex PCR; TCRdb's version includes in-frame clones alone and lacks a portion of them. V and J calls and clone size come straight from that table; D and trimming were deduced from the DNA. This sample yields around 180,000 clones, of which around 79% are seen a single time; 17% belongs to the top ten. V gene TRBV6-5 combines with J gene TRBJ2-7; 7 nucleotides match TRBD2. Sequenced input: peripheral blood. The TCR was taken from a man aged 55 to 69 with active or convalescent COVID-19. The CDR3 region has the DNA TGTGCCAGCCGACGGGACTATCGCTCCTACGAGCAGTACTTC. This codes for CASRRDYRSYEQYF.